One sample yielded the 17 T cell receptor beta chains listed below, sequenced in a study of blood T cell repertoires in COVID-19. Assay used: immunoSEQ multiplex PCR; TCRdb lists only in-frame clones, some missing. The table lists around 380,000 clones, 87% of them singletons. Sequencing was done on a sample of PBMCs or T cells enriched from blood (not recorded which). The source of these receptors is a man younger than 40 who had recovered from COVID-19.

This chain connects TRBV5-1 to TRBJ2-5, with 7 bases fitting TRBD2. The J segment lost 1 base and the V segment lost 2 bases, leaving 2 bases of the junction unmatched. The germline gives CDR1 SGHRS, CDR2 YFSETQ. The CDR3 covers 14 residues. The CDR3 nucleotides read TGCGCCAGCAGCTTCGGCGGGAGCCAAGAGACCCAGTACTTC. Translation gives CASSFGGSQETQYF.

The chain uses TRBV7-6 and TRBJ1-2, with 7 positions matching TRBD1. With 0 bases clipped from V and 2 bases from J, the junction kept 12 bases outside the gene matches. The CDR3 contains 18 residues. Germline assignment: CDR1 SGHVS and CDR2 FNYEAQ. The CDR3 coding sequence is TGTGCCAGCAGCTTAGCCGCGACAGGGACCACCTCCAACTATGGCTACACCTTC. It encodes CASSLAATGTTSNYGYTF.

CDR3 in amino acids: CASSRYSGGANEQFF. The CDR3 DNA reads TGTGCCAGTAGTAGGTATAGCGGGGGGGCCAATGAGCAGTTCTTC. This rearrangement joins TRBV19 to TRBJ2-1; TRBD2 aligns across 11 bases. Germline assignment: CDR1 LNHDA and CDR2 SQIVND (reference sequence). This CDR3 contains 15 residues. V shed 4 bases and J 6 bases; nucleotides not matched to a gene: 5.

V gene TRBV15 combines with J gene TRBJ2-2; D gene ambiguous. This CDR3 has 13 amino acids. Trimming shortened V by 4 bases and J by 8 bases, and 11 bases separated the two germline ends. Per germline, CDR1 LNHNV and CDR2 YYDKDF (reference sequence). The DNA of the CDR3 is TGTGCCACCAGCACTACTGTTGAGGGGGAGCTGTTTTTT. Protein product: CATSTTVEGELFF.

The V gene is TRBV12-3 or TRBV12-4, the J gene TRBJ2-5; D call uncertain. The CDR3 consists of 12 residues. Deletions cut 5 bases from V and 5 bases from J, with 9 bases between. The CDR3 reads CASSINLETQYF. In nucleotides, the CDR3 is TGTGCCAGCAGTATTAACTTGGAGACCCAGTACTTC.

The chain uses TRBV7-9 and TRBJ2-3, with a tentative D call TRBD1 (5 bases). The CDR3 extends over 13 amino acids. V was cut by 4 bases and J by 2 bases, with 7 bases left in between. Germline CDR1 SEHNR, CDR2 FQNEAQ (reference sequence). The CDR3 DNA reads as TGTGCCAGCAGCTCGACAGACACAGATACGCAGTATTTT. As protein: CASSSTDTDTQYF.

The V and J genes are TRBV7-6 and TRBJ2-3, with 7 bases identical to TRBD1. J was trimmed by 4 bases and V by 4 bases; bases with no gene match: 11. From germline, CDR1 is SGHVS and CDR2 FNYEAQ. The CDR3 runs 16 residues. The CDR3 region is CASSSNRQGRPDTQYF. As DNA, the CDR3 is TGTGCCAGCAGCTCCAACCGACAGGGAAGGCCAGATACGCAGTATTTT.

With regard to this clone: The same CDR3 is also encoded by other DNA sequences in this sample. The V gene is TRBV7-9, the J gene TRBJ1-2; 9 bases line up with TRBD1. Germline values: CDR1 SEHNR, CDR2 FQNEAQ (reference sequence). CDR3 size: 14 residues. Unmatched junction bases numbered 3, after V lost 5 bases and J lost 2 bases. The CDR3 bases are TGTGCCAGCAGCCTCGGACAGGGGAACTATGGCTACACCTTC. It translates to CASSLGQGNYGYTF. The whole variable domain, remainder taken from reference TRBV7-9 and TRBJ1-2, is DTGVSQNPRHKITKRGQNVTFRCDPISEHNRLYWYRQTLGQGPEFLTYFQNEAQLEKSRLLSDRFSAERPKGSFSTLEIQRTEQGDSAMYLCASSLGQGNYGYTFGSGTRLTVV.

The chain carries TRBV20-1 and TRBJ1-1; tentatively, D is TRBD1 (5 bases). Germline V lookup: CDR1 DFQATT, CDR2 SNEGSKA (reference sequence). V dropped 3 bases and J dropped 8 bases, with 10 bases sitting between them. The CDR3 totals 11 residues. The CDR3 bases are TGCAGTGCTAGTTCAGGGCACGAAGCTTTCTTT. Its translation is CSASSGHEAFF.

J is TRBJ2-2 and V is TRBV5-1; 10 bases match TRBD1. Trimming at V came to 3 bases and at J to 5 bases, leaving 10 bases not matched to a gene. The CDR3 loop spans 17 amino acids. From germline, CDR1 is SGHRS and CDR2 YFSETQ. CDR3 coding DNA: TGCGCCAGCAGCTCGATCCCCGGGACAGGGGAAACCGGGGAGCTGTTTTTT. This gives the protein CASSSIPGTGETGELFF.

The V and J genes are TRBV11-2 and TRBJ1-3, with unresolved D. The CDR3 runs 16 residues. Germline V gene lookup returns CDR1 SGHAT and CDR2 FQNNGV. V was trimmed by 1 base and J by 4 bases, leaving 14 bases between them. Written as DNA, the CDR3 is TGTGCCAGCAGCTTAGCTGCCAGGTCCTTAGGAAACACCATATATTTT. This sequence encodes CASSLAARSLGNTIYF.

Comment on this clone: The same CDR3 can be traced to other DNA sequences in this sample. V is TRBV30 and J is TRBJ1-5; possibly TRBD1 for D (5 bases). Trimming removed 4 bases from V and 6 bases from J, with 13 bases in between. Germline loops: CDR1 GTSNPN, CDR2 SVGIG (reference sequence). The CDR3 totals 13 residues. CDR3: CAWTGQGGQPQHF. DNA of the CDR3: TGTGCCTGGACGGGTCAGGGCGGTCAGCCCCAGCATTTT. Variable domain in full (rest from reference TRBV30 and TRBJ1-5): SQTIHQWPATLVQPVGSPLSLECTVEGTSNPNLYWYRQAAGRGLQLLFYSVGIGQISSEVPQNLSASRPQDRQFILSSKKLLLSDSGFYLCAWTGQGGQPQHFGDGTRLSIL.

The chain uses TRBV19 and TRBJ1-2, with 9 positions matching TRBD1. The CDR3 sequence is 15 residues long. V trimming: 6 bases; J trimming: 6 bases; junction bases outside the gene matches: 11. Germline loops: CDR1 LNHDA, CDR2 SQIVND (reference sequence). CDR3 DNA sequence: TGTGCCAGTAGCCGCACAGGGGGCCGTATGGATGGCTACACCTTC. Translated: CASSRTGGRMDGYTF.

This chain connects TRBV24-1 to TRBJ2-2; 8 bases agree with TRBD1. J lost 7 bases, V lost 4 bases, and 4 bases had no gene match. The germline CDR1 and CDR2 sequences are KGHDR and SFDVKD. The CDR3 extends over 14 amino acids. CDR3 loop: CATSETGDVGELFF. In DNA, the CDR3 is TGTGCCACCAGTGAGACAGGGGACGTCGGGGAGCTGTTTTTT.

The gene calls are TRBV27 and TRBJ2-1, with TRBD2 identical over 11 bases. The germline gives CDR1 MNHEY, CDR2 SMNVEV (reference sequence). With 4 bases clipped from V and 5 bases from J, the junction kept 1 base outside the gene matches. The CDR3 runs 14 residues. The CDR3 sequence: CASSSGLADNEQFF. DNA for the CDR3: TGTGCCAGCAGTTCGGGACTAGCGGACAATGAGCAGTTCTTC.

This sequence joins TRBV3-1 (or the pseudogene TRBV3-2) and TRBJ1-1, with D hard to call. Trimming left V 3 bases short and J 4 bases short, with 15 bases between. The CDR3 has 15 amino acids. CDR1 and CDR2 from the germline V gene are LGHDT and YNNKEL (reference sequence). The DNA for the CDR3 is TGTGCCAGCAGCCATTCCCCTAGGAGGGTCACTGAAGCTTTCTTT. Its translation is CASSHSPRRVTEAFF.

This chain uses TRBV4-2 with TRBJ2-7; 7 nucleotides align to TRBD1. CDR1 and CDR2 (germline): LGHNA, YNFKEQ. The CDR3 consists of 15 residues. V shed 2 bases, J shed 4 bases, and the junction held 8 bases outside the gene matches. This CDR3 is CASSQLTGSDYEQYF. Here the CDR3 DNA reads TGTGCCAGCAGCCAACTGACAGGGAGTGATTACGAGCAGTACTTC.